The clone carrying this T cell receptor (beta chain) was picked up many times. Assay used: immunoSEQ multiplex PCR; TCRdb lists only in-frame clones, some missing. Singletons are absent from the sample, which has more than 20,000 clones. The data were obtained in a study of T cells after posttransplantation cyclophosphamide. Trimming pared 2 bases from V and 4 bases from J, leaving 17 bases between. CDR1 is SGHTA and CDR2 is FQGTGA in the germline V gene. The CDR3 has 17 residues. The receptor was derived from a man aged 45-65 years in good health, CMV-negative, and a related stem cell transplant donor. Sequences were obtained from PBMCs. This rearrangement joins TRBV7-3 to TRBJ2-2; tentatively, D is TRBD1 (5 bases). The CDR3 DNA sequence: TGTGCCAGCAGCTTAGTGAGGAGCCAGGGCATCACCGGGGAGCTGTTTTTT. It translates to CASSLVRSQGITGELFF. Using reference TRBV7-3 and TRBJ2-2 for the parts outside the CDR3, the full variable domain is GAGVSQTPSNKVTEKGKYVELRCDPISGHTALYWYRQSLGQGPEFLIYFQGTGAADDSGLPNDRFFAVRPEGSVSTLKIQRTERGDSAVYLCASSLVRSQGITGELFFGEGSRLTVL.